This T cell receptor (beta chain) was documented in a study of cytomegalovirus exposure and HLA in healthy donors. Whole-study results and caveats: The HLA-A and HLA-B alleles of most subjects were reportedly predicted accurately from TCR beta sequences. In a later analysis, a missense DCLRE1C variant was linked to TCR beta V- and J-gene trimming. In a later analysis, specific HLA alleles were associated with under 20,000 TCR beta sequences at a 0.05 false discovery rate.

Points on this clone: What it binds is not known.

This CDR3 is 15 amino acids long. The germline gives CDR1 SEHNR, CDR2 FQNEAQ (reference sequence). V lost 1 base and J lost 6, with 15 bases in between. PCR involved 60 Vbeta and 13 Jbeta primers. Profiled with immunoSEQ multiplex PCR; TCRdb holds only in-frame clones, not every one. The specimen's table records tens of thousands of clones. The rearrangement links TRBV7-9 to TRBJ1-2; a possible D gene is TRBD1 (5 bases). The clonotype comes from a female donor in good health and CMV-seropositive. The sequenced sample was PBMCs. CDR3 nucleotides: TGTGCCAGCAGCTTAGAAGTCGGCGGGGGTCATGGCTACACCTTC. It codes for CASSLEVGGGHGYTF. Combining the CDR3 with reference TRBV7-9 and TRBJ1-2 gives the whole variable domain DTGVSQNPRHKITKRGQNVTFRCDPISEHNRLYWYRQTLGQGPEFLTYFQNEAQLEKSRLLSDRFSAERPKGSFSTLEIQRTEQGDSAMYLCASSLEVGGGHGYTFGSGTRLTVV.